A selection of T cell receptor beta chains follows, all from one sample in a study of T cell responses to AZD1222 COVID-19 vaccine. Sequencing used immunoSEQ multiplex PCR; TCRdb keeps in-frame clones, though not all of them. The sample consists of about 150,000 clones, about 89% of them appearing once. The input for sequencing was peripheral blood, taken on day 0 of AZD1222 vaccination. These receptors all stem from an adult in good health. The CDR3 runs from the conserved cysteine through the conserved F or W. A D gene is named only where the DNA matches it firmly. Only some rows state a clone size, as once, few, many or a class for expanded clones.

D gene: NA
clone size: NA
J gene: TRBJ2-5
V gene: TRBV5-1
CDR3 protein: CASSLEGGGETQYF
CDR3 DNA: TGCGCCAGCAGCTTGGAGGGCGGTGGTGAGACCCAGTACTTC

D gene: TRBD2
clone size: NA
J gene: TRBJ2-1
V gene: TRBV6-2/TRBV6-3
CDR3 protein: CASSPLAGRSVF
CDR3 DNA: TGTGCCAGCAGTCCCCTAGCGGGGCGAAGTGTCTTC

D gene: NA
clone size: NA
J gene: TRBJ1-2
V gene: TRBV5-1
CDR3 protein: CASSWEGGPLFTDGYTF
CDR3 DNA: TGCGCCAGCAGCTGGGAAGGAGGGCCCCTTTTTACGGATGGCTACACCTTC

D gene: NA
clone size: NA
J gene: TRBJ2-5
V gene: TRBV5-1
CDR3 protein: CASSVNRGGETQYF
CDR3 DNA: TGCGCCAGCAGCGTTAACAGGGGGGGAGAGACCCAGTACTTC

D gene: TRBD2
clone size: NA
J gene: TRBJ2-1
V gene: TRBV7-6
CDR3 protein: CASSLVAGVGNEQFF
CDR3 DNA: TGTGCCAGCAGCTTAGTTGCGGGAGTAGGGAATGAGCAGTTCTTC

D gene: NA
clone size: NA
J gene: TRBJ2-2
V gene: TRBV2
CDR3 protein: CASSENRDTGELFF
CDR3 DNA: TGTGCCAGCAGTGAAAACAGGGACACCGGGGAGCTGTTTTTT

D gene: NA
clone size: NA
J gene: TRBJ2-7
V gene: TRBV5-1
CDR3 protein: CASSLVSYEQYF
CDR3 DNA: TGCGCCAGCAGCTTGGTCTCCTACGAGCAGTACTTC

D gene: TRBD1
clone size: NA
J gene: TRBJ1-6
V gene: TRBV9
CDR3 protein: CASSVGQGNSPLHF
CDR3 DNA: TGTGCCAGCAGCGTGGGACAGGGGAATTCACCCCTCCACTTT

D gene: NA
clone size: NA
J gene: TRBJ2-1
V gene: TRBV11-3
CDR3 protein: CASSLGGTRNEQFF
CDR3 DNA: TGTGCCAGCAGCCTCGGAGGAACACGGAATGAGCAGTTCTTC

D gene: NA
clone size: NA
J gene: TRBJ2-7
V gene: TRBV28
CDR3 protein: CASSLPLGMTYEQYF
CDR3 DNA: TGTGCCAGCAGTTTACCCCTGGGGATGACTTACGAGCAGTACTTC

D gene: TRBD2
clone size: NA
J gene: TRBJ2-7
V gene: TRBV3-1/TRBV3-2
CDR3 protein: CASSQRGGSYEQYF
CDR3 DNA: TGTGCCAGCAGCCAACGGGGGGGCTCCTACGAGCAGTACTTC

D gene: TRBD1
clone size: NA
J gene: TRBJ1-2
V gene: TRBV7-9
CDR3 protein: CASSSDRAGNYGYTF
CDR3 DNA: TGTGCCAGCAGCTCGGACAGGGCGGGAAACTATGGCTACACCTTC

D gene: TRBD1
clone size: once
J gene: TRBJ2-7
V gene: TRBV14
CDR3 protein: CASSQDPGGAYEQYF
CDR3 DNA: TGTGCCAGCAGCCAAGACCCAGGGGGTGCCTACGAGCAGTACTTC

D gene: TRBD1
clone size: NA
J gene: TRBJ2-7
V gene: TRBV5-1
CDR3 protein: CASSRTGIRTGEARQYF
CDR3 DNA: TGCGCCAGCAGCAGAACCGGAATACGGACAGGGGAGGCGAGGCAGTACTTC

D gene: NA
clone size: NA
J gene: TRBJ2-4
V gene: TRBV28
CDR3 protein: CASSLSGPANIQYF
CDR3 DNA: TGTGCCAGCAGTTTATCGGGACCAGCAAACATTCAGTACTTC

D gene: NA
clone size: NA
J gene: TRBJ1-1
V gene: TRBV3-1/TRBV3-2
CDR3 protein: CASSQDSVESEAFF
CDR3 DNA: TGTGCCAGCAGCCAAGACAGTGTTGAGTCTGAAGCTTTCTTT

D gene: NA
clone size: NA
J gene: TRBJ1-1
V gene: TRBV28
CDR3 protein: CASSWAGQNTEAFF
CDR3 DNA: TGTGCCAGCAGTTGGGCAGGCCAGAACACTGAAGCTTTCTTT

D gene: NA
clone size: NA
J gene: TRBJ2-3
V gene: TRBV7-2
CDR3 protein: CASSPRQEGTQYF
CDR3 DNA: TGTGCCAGCAGCCCTCGGCAGGAGGGTACGCAGTATTTT

D gene: TRBD1
clone size: NA
J gene: TRBJ1-3
V gene: TRBV28
CDR3 protein: CASSLRGRDTIYF
CDR3 DNA: TGTGCCAGCAGTTTAAGGGGGCGTGACACCATATATTTT

D gene: NA
clone size: NA
J gene: TRBJ1-5
V gene: TRBV9
CDR3 protein: CASSGPYSNQPQHF
CDR3 DNA: TGTGCCAGCAGCGGACCATATAGCAATCAGCCCCAGCATTTT

D gene: NA
clone size: NA
J gene: TRBJ2-2
V gene: TRBV18
CDR3 protein: CASSETDTGELFF
CDR3 DNA: TGTGCCAGCTCCGAAACAGACACCGGGGAGCTGTTTTTT

D gene: NA
clone size: few
J gene: TRBJ1-3
V gene: TRBV10-2
CDR3 protein: CASSLQGSGNTIYF
CDR3 DNA: TGCGCCAGCAGCCTACAGGGCTCTGGAAACACCATATATTTT

D gene: NA
clone size: NA
J gene: TRBJ1-4
V gene: TRBV28
CDR3 protein: CASSLPGTDEKLFF
CDR3 DNA: TGTGCCAGCAGTTTACCAGGGACCGATGAAAAACTGTTTTTT

D gene: NA
clone size: once
J gene: TRBJ1-1
V gene: TRBV7-2
CDR3 protein: CASSLGSNTEAFF
CDR3 DNA: TGTGCCAGCAGCTTAGGTTCGAACACTGAAGCTTTCTTT

D gene: NA
clone size: NA
J gene: TRBJ1-5
V gene: TRBV19
CDR3 protein: CASSIGRRGNQPQHF
CDR3 DNA: TGTGCCAGTAGTATAGGTCGACGCGGCAATCAGCCCCAGCATTTT